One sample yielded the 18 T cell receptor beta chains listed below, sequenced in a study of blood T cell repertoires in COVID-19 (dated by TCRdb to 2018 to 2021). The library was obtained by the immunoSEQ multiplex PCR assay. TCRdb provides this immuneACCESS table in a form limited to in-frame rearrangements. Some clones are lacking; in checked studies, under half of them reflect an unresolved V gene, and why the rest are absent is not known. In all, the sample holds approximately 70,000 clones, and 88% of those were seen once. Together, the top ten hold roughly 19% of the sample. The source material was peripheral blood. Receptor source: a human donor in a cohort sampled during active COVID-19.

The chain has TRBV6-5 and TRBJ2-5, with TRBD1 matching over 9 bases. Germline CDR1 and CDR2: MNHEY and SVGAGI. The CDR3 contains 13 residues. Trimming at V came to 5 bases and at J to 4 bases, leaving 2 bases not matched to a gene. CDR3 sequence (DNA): TGTGCCAGCAGTCGACAGGGGGGAGAGACCCAGTACTTC. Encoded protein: CASSRQGGETQYF.

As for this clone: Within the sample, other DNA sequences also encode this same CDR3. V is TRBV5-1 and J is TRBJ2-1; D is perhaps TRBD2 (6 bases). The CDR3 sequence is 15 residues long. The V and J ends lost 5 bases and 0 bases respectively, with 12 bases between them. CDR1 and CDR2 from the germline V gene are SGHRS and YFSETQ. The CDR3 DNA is TGCGCCAGCAGTCTTAGCGGAAGCTCCTACAATGAGCAGTTCTTC. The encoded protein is CASSLSGSSYNEQFF.

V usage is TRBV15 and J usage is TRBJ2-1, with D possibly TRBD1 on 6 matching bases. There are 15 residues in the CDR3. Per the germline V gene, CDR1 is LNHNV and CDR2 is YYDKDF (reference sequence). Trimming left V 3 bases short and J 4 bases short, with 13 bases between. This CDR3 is CATSRATGPYNEQFF. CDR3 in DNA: TGTGCCACCAGCAGGGCGACAGGACCATACAATGAGCAGTTCTTC.

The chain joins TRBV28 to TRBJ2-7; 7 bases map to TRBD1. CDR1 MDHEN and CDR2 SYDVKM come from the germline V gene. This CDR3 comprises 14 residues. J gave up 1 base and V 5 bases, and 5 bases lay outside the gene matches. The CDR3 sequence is CASSRQGASYEQYF. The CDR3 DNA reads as TGTGCCAGCAGTCGACAGGGTGCTTCCTACGAGCAGTACTTC.

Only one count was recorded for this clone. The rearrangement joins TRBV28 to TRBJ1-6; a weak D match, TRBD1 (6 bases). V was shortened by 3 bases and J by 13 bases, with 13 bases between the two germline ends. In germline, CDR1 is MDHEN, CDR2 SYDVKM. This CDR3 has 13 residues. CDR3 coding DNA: TGTGCCAGCAGTTTGGCGGGGGCCCTCCCCCTCCACTTT. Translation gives CASSLAGALPLHF.

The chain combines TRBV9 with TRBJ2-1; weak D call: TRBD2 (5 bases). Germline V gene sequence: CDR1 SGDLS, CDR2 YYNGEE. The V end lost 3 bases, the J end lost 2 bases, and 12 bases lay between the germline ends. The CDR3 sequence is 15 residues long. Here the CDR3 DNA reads TGTGCCAGCAGCGAGAGGACTGGCCCCTACAATGAGCAGTTCTTC. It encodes CASSERTGPYNEQFF.

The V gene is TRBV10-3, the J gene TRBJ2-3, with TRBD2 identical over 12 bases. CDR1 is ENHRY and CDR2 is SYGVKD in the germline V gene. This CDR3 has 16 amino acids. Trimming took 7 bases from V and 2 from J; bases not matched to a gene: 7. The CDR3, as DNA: TGTGCCATCACTCCCGGGACTAGCGGGCTCACAGATACGCAGTATTTT. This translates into CAITPGTSGLTDTQYF.

The CDR3, as DNA: TGTGCCAGTAATGCCGGTCGGGAGGGTGTTCCCTACGAGCAGTACTTC. It yields the protein CASNAGREGVPYEQYF. V usage is TRBV19 and J usage is TRBJ2-7; 8 nucleotides line up with TRBD2. The length of the CDR3 is 16 residues. Germline CDR1 LNHDA, CDR2 SQIVND (reference sequence). The trim removed 7 bases at V and 2 bases at J, leaving 13 bases unmatched.

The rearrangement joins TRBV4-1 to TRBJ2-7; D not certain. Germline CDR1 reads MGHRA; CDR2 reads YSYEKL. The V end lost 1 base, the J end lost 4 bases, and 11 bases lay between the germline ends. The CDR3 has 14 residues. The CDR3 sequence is CASSQAVYLYEQYF. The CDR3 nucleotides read TGCGCCAGCAGCCAAGCGGTCTACCTGTACGAGCAGTACTTC.

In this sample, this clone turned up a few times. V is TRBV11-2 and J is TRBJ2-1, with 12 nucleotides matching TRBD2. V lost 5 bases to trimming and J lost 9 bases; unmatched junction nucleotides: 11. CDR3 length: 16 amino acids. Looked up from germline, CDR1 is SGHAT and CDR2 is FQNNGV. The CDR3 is CASSPPLGGLAGEQFF. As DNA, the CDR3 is TGTGCCAGCAGCCCCCCCTTAGGGGGACTAGCGGGTGAGCAGTTCTTC.

CDR3 nucleotides: TGTGCCATCAGGCCGGACAGGAGCATGGGCTATGGCTACACCTTC. Its translation is CAIRPDRSMGYGYTF. The chain employs TRBV10-3 and TRBJ1-2, with TRBD1 identical over 7 bases. Per germline, CDR1 ENHRY and CDR2 SYGVKD. This CDR3 comprises 15 residues. V was pared by 6 bases and J by 4 bases, with 11 bases of the junction left unmatched.

The CDR3 region has the DNA TGTGCCATCAGTGAGTCTAGGGGGGGTGTGTACGAGCAGTACTTC. Amino acid sequence: CAISESRGGVYEQYF. This sequence joins TRBV10-3 and TRBJ2-7, with D possibly being TRBD2 (7 bases). The CDR3 has 15 amino acids. Trimming cost V 0 bases and J 4 bases, with 13 bases left between them. Per germline, CDR1 ENHRY and CDR2 SYGVKD.

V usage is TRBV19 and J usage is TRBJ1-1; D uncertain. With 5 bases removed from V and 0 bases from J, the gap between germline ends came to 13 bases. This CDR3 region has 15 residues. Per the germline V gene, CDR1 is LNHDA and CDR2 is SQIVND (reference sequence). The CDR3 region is CASSFAGSMNTEAFF. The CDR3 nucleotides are TGTGCCAGTAGTTTCGCAGGTTCGATGAACACTGAAGCTTTCTTT.

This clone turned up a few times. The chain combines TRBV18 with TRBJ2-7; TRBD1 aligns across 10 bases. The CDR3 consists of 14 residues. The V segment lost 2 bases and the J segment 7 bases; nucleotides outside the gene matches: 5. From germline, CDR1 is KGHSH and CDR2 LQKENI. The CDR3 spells CASSPRTGGNEQYF. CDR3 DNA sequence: TGTGCCAGCTCACCAAGGACAGGGGGTAATGAGCAGTACTTC.

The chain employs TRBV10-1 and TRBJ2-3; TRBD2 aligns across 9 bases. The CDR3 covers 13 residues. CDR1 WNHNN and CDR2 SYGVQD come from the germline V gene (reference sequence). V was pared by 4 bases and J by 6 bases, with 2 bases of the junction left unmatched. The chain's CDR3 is CASSVLAGDTQYF. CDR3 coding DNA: TGCGCCAGCAGTGTTCTAGCGGGGGATACGCAGTATTTT.

The CDR3, as DNA: TGTGCCAGCAGTGAATTGGTAGGGGGGGGGAGGAATCAGCCCCAGCATTTT. Translated, it gives CASSELVGGGRNQPQHF. The chain is built from TRBV6-1 and TRBJ1-5; D is possibly TRBD1 (6 bases). Trimming pared 2 bases from V and 4 bases from J, leaving 18 bases between. The germline V gene encodes CDR1 MNHNS and CDR2 SASEGT. The CDR3 consists of 17 residues.

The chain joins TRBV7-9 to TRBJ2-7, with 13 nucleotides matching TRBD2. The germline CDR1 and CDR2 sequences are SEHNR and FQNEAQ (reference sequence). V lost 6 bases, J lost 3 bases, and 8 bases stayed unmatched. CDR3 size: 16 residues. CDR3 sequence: CASSPGLAGDFYEQYF. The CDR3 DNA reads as TGTGCCAGCAGTCCTGGACTAGCGGGGGACTTCTACGAGCAGTACTTC.

The CDR3 DNA is TGTGCCAGCGGGCAGGGGAAAGAGTACACTGAAGCTTTCTTT. As protein: CASGQGKEYTEAFF. The gene calls are TRBV14 and TRBJ1-1, with D tentatively TRBD1 (6 bases). There are 14 residues in the CDR3. Trimming cost V 8 bases and J 3 bases, with 16 bases left between them. Germline V gene data show CDR1 as SGHDN and CDR2 as FVKESK.